These 29 T cell receptor beta chains share one sample of origin, sequenced in a study of blood T cells in healthy people across ages. The use of a sample-barcoded 5' primer and a J-beta primer mix characterized a second PCR of roughly 7 to 12 cycles. TCRdb passed the 5' RACE reads through MiXCR, listing each CDR3 protein once. This repertoire shows about 1.5 million distinct CDR3 sequences, roughly 40% found once; its top ten account for less than 8%. The sequenced sample was blood. The receptors come from a woman in her late teens or twenties in good health.

The rearrangement links TRBV28 to TRBJ2-5; 9 nucleotides align to TRBD2. V lost 6 bases, J lost 2 bases, and 7 bases stayed unmatched. The CDR3 is 15 residues long. Per the germline V gene, CDR1 is MDHEN and CDR2 is SYDVKM. The CDR3 bases are TGTGCCAGCAGCCGGGGACTAGCCCAACAAGAGACCCAGTACTTC. This translates into CASSRGLAQQETQYF.

This clonotype appeared many times. The germline gene is not matched at one end of the junction; a read error may be the cause. The genes are TRBV5-1 and TRBJ2-3, with TRBD2 identical over 7 bases. Looked up from germline, CDR1 is SGHRS and CDR2 is YFSETQ. The CDR3 is made up of 15 amino acids. For the CDR3, the DNA is TGTGCCAGCAGTTTGGGGGGGGGAAACACAGATACGCAGTATTTT. Protein: CASSLGGGNTDTQYF.

The V and J genes are TRBV5-5 and TRBJ2-5, with a possible D match to TRBD2 (5 bases). TRBJ2-7 explains the end of the DNA better; the J call may be wrong. This CDR3 is built from 15 residues. Germline V gene data show CDR1 as SGHKS and CDR2 as YYEKEE (reference sequence). DNA of the CDR3: TGTGCCAGCAGTTCTGGGGAGATACCGAGCTACGAGCAGTACTTC. This encodes CASSSGEIPSYEQYF.

V usage is TRBV15 and J usage is TRBJ1-2; perhaps TRBD1 as D (5 bases). This CDR3 has 14 residues. The germline CDR1 and CDR2 sequences are LNHNV and YYDKDF (reference sequence). V was pared by 0 bases and J by 8 bases, with 13 bases between. The CDR3 sequence is CATSRDVQGSGYTF. CDR3 nucleotides: TGTGCCACCAGCAGAGATGTCCAGGGAAGCGGCTACACCTTC.

The chain links TRBV20-1 to TRBJ2-5; 8 nucleotides line up with TRBD2. The CDR3 contains 15 residues. V lost 5 bases and J lost 5; bases outside the gene matches: 13. The V gene's germline CDR1 is DFQATT and CDR2 SNEGSKA (reference sequence). The CDR3 is CSAERSGTLRETQYF. The CDR3 DNA is TGCAGTGCTGAACGTAGCGGGACGCTTAGGGAGACCCAGTACTTC.

This clonotype was detected many times. The chain links TRBV5-1 to TRBJ1-4; D is possibly TRBD1 (5 bases). This CDR3 contains 15 residues. CDR1 is SGHRS and CDR2 is YFSETQ in the germline V gene. V lost 0 bases and J 5 bases, leaving 11 bases between the germline ends. The CDR3, as DNA: TGCGCCAGCAGCTTGGGAGGCCAGGGAAATGAAAAACTGTTTTTT. Translating it yields CASSLGGQGNEKLFF.

The sample holds a few counts of this clonotype. This chain uses TRBV4-1 with TRBJ1-2; D remains unclear. Germline CDR1 and CDR2: MGHRA and YSYEKL. V lost 4 bases and J 8 bases, leaving 20 bases between the germline ends. CDR3 size: 15 residues. CDR3 DNA: TGCGCCAGCAGCCGATTTAGAGGGCCAATGGGGGGCTACACCTTC. Amino acids: CASSRFRGPMGGYTF.

This clonotype appeared many times. V usage is TRBV29-1 and J usage is TRBJ2-7; tentative D call: TRBD2 (5 bases). This CDR3 comprises 13 residues. Trimming took 4 bases from V and 1 from J, leaving 11 bases between them. Germline loops: CDR1 SQVTM, CDR2 ANQGSEA. CDR3 amino acids: CSVAMRGSYEQYF. The CDR3 nucleotides read TGCAGCGTTGCCATGAGAGGGTCCTACGAGCAGTACTTC.

This clonotype was seen a few times. The gene calls are TRBV20-1 and TRBJ2-5; D uncertain. Trimming removed 4 bases at V and 13 bases at J, with 22 bases between. The germline V gene has CDR1 DFQATT and CDR2 SNEGSKA (reference sequence). The CDR3 consists of 13 residues. The CDR3: CSATANTAENVYF. The DNA of the CDR3 is TGCAGTGCTACGGCGAATACGGCGGAGAATGTGTACTTC.

In nucleotides, the CDR3 is TGTGCCAGCAGCTTAGGTGACAGGGTCGCTTCCTATGGCTACACCTTC. Residues: CASSLGDRVASYGYTF. This chain connects TRBV7-2 to TRBJ1-2; the match to TRBD1 covers 7 bases. Germline V gene sequence: CDR1 SGHTA, CDR2 FQGNSA. The CDR3 totals 16 residues. V was clipped by 1 base and J by 4 bases; unmatched bases: 9.

The V and J genes are TRBV3-1 and TRBJ1-4; 10 nucleotides agree with TRBD1. CDR1 is LGHDT, CDR2 YNNKEL, per germline (reference sequence). The CDR3 covers 18 residues. J gave up 0 bases and V 4 bases, and 8 bases lay outside the gene matches. CDR3 amino acids: CASSPGDRGSATNEKLFF. The CDR3, as DNA: TGTGCCAGCAGCCCCGGGGACAGGGGATCTGCAACTAATGAAAAACTGTTTTTT.

This chain links TRBV5-1 with TRBJ2-3, with 9 nucleotides matching TRBD1. CDR1 is SGHRS and CDR2 is YFSETQ in the germline V gene. The CDR3 is 15 amino acids. V trimming: 2 bases; J trimming: 4 bases; junction bases outside the gene matches: 5. The CDR3 sequence: CASSFRQGGSDTQYF. CDR3 bases: TGCGCCAGCAGCTTCCGACAGGGGGGCTCAGATACGCAGTATTTT.

The J gene is TRBJ2-7, the V gene TRBV7-8; D ambiguous. The CDR3 runs to 13 residues. Trimming cost V 5 bases and J 7 bases, with 15 bases left between them. CDR1 and CDR2 from the germline V gene are SGHVS and FQNEAQ. The CDR3 spells CASSGETCNEQYF. The CDR3 bases are TGTGCCAGCAGCGGGGAAACCTGCAATGAGCAGTACTTC.

This clonotype was observed a handful of times. In DNA, the CDR3 is TGTGCCAGCGCATACGAGCAGTACTTC. Translated, it gives CASAYEQYF. The chain uses TRBV6-1 and TRBJ2-7; no clear D gene. With 8 bases removed from V and 4 bases from J, the gap between germline ends came to 3 bases. The CDR3 extends over 9 amino acids. CDR1 MNHNS and CDR2 SASEGT come from the germline V gene.

This chain joins TRBV3-1 and TRBJ2-7; maybe TRBD1 (5 bases). Trimming stripped 0 bases from V and 0 bases from J, with 12 bases between. The CDR3 runs to 16 residues. Germline V gene lookup returns CDR1 LGHDT and CDR2 YNNKEL (reference sequence). The CDR3 loop reads CASSQDQGRSSYEQYF. Written as DNA, the CDR3 is TGTGCCAGCAGCCAAGATCAGGGCAGGAGCTCCTACGAGCAGTACTTC.

This clonotype was seen only once. CDR3 DNA sequence: TGTGCCAGCAGTTTAGGGACAAATATGAACACTGAAGCTTTCTTT. Translation: CASSLGTNMNTEAFF. V and J are TRBV27 and TRBJ1-1; possibly TRBD1 for D (6 bases). The CDR3 spans 15 residues. Trimming took 2 bases from V and 0 from J, leaving 10 bases between them. Germline CDR1 and CDR2: MNHEY and SMNVEV (reference sequence).

This clonotype turned up a few times. The chain combines TRBV4-1 with TRBJ2-7, with 11 positions matching TRBD2. This CDR3 is 19 amino acids long. V gave up 6 bases and J gave up 2 bases; unmatched junction bases: 18. Germline V gene lookup returns CDR1 MGHRA and CDR2 YSYEKL. The CDR3 loop is CASSPRDGTSGYGTYEQYF. The DNA for the CDR3 is TGCGCCAGCAGTCCCAGGGATGGGACTAGCGGTTATGGTACCTACGAGCAGTACTTC.

V usage is TRBV5-1 and J usage is TRBJ2-1; 11 nucleotides match TRBD2. CDR3 length: 15 residues. Losses at the gene ends were 0 bases for V and 8 bases for J; bases not matched to a gene: 4. Germline assignment: CDR1 SGHRS and CDR2 YFSETQ. The CDR3 loop is CASSLASGRNDEQFF. CDR3 in DNA: TGCGCCAGCAGCTTGGCTAGCGGGAGGAATGATGAGCAGTTCTTC. Looking up the rest from reference TRBV5-1 and TRBJ2-1 gives the full variable domain: KAGVTQTPRYLIKTRGQQVTLSCSPISGHRSVSWYQQTPGQGLQFLFEYFSETQRNKGNFPGRFSGRQFSNSRSEMNVSTLELGDSALYLCASSLASGRNDEQFFGPGTRLTVL.

CDR3 nucleotide sequence: TGTGCTAGTGGTTGGGGCGACTTAACTAGCGTCGAGCAGTTCTTC. Its translation: CASGWGDLTSVEQFF. The chain employs TRBV12-5 and TRBJ2-1, with TRBD2 matching 7 bases. This CDR3 region has 15 residues. J was trimmed by 10 bases and V by 4 bases; bases with no gene match: 13. Germline V lookup: CDR1 LGHNT, CDR2 FRNRAP.

CDR3 sequence (DNA): TGTGCCAGCAGCCAAGAAACCGGTACGCAGTATTTT. Residues: CASSQETGTQYF. V usage is TRBV3-1 and J usage is TRBJ2-3, with D unresolved. Germline loops: CDR1 LGHDT, CDR2 YNNKEL (reference sequence). This CDR3 contains 12 residues. V gave up 0 bases and J gave up 8 bases, with 6 bases separating them.

This clonotype was detected a few times. The genes are TRBV3-1 and TRBJ2-1, with a weak D call TRBD1 (6 bases). V lost 0 bases and J lost 6, with 9 bases in between. The germline V gene has CDR1 LGHDT and CDR2 YNNKEL (reference sequence). This CDR3 spans 14 amino acids. This CDR3 reads CASSQDAGANEQFF. The CDR3 nucleotides read TGTGCCAGCAGCCAAGATGCAGGGGCCAATGAGCAGTTCTTC.

The genes are TRBV11-2 and TRBJ1-1, with D maybe TRBD1 (5 bases). The V gene lost 4 bases and the J gene lost 4 bases, with 16 bases spanning the gap. The germline CDR1 and CDR2 sequences are SGHAT and FQNNGV. This CDR3 region has 15 residues. The CDR3 protein is CASSSNLGVVTEAFF. The CDR3 DNA follows: TGTGCCAGCAGCTCTAACCTGGGGGTAGTCACTGAAGCTTTCTTT.

The chain is built from TRBV20-1 and TRBJ1-2; D is undetermined. V lost 3 bases to trimming and J lost 5 bases, with 7 bases between them. Per germline, CDR1 DFQATT and CDR2 SNEGSKA (reference sequence). The CDR3 has 11 residues. The CDR3 DNA is TGCAGTGCTAGCCCCTCGTATGGCTACACCTTC. Translating it yields CSASPSYGYTF.

A few counts support this clonotype. The J gene is TRBJ2-7, the V gene TRBV18; D is possibly TRBD2 (5 bases). This CDR3 is 15 amino acids long. CDR1 KGHSH and CDR2 LQKENI come from the germline V gene. V lost 2 bases, J lost 3 bases, and 14 bases lay in between. CDR3 loop: CASSPIEAGLYEQYF. The CDR3 DNA sequence: TGTGCCAGCTCACCAATTGAGGCAGGACTCTACGAGCAGTACTTC.

The genes are TRBV20-1 and TRBJ2-3, with D possibly TRBD2 on 9 matching bases. Deletions cut 0 bases from V and 5 bases from J, with 15 bases between. The CDR3 sequence is 15 residues long. Germline-derived CDR1 and CDR2 are DFQATT and SNEGSKA (reference sequence). CDR3 residues: CSAREASGTGDTQYF. The CDR3 DNA reads TGCAGTGCTAGAGAGGCTAGCGGGACAGGAGATACGCAGTATTTT.

The J gene is TRBJ2-3, the V gene TRBV6-1; D could derive from TRBD1 or TRBD2 (5 bases each). CDR3 size: 14 residues. The V end was cut by 10 bases, the J end by 2 bases, with 16 bases between. Germline V gene lookup returns CDR1 MNHNS and CDR2 SASEGT. The CDR3 sequence is CATRGTVLTDTQYF. CDR3 bases: TGTGCCACCAGAGGGACGGTACTCACAGATACGCAGTATTTT.

The V and J genes are TRBV5-6 and TRBJ1-1; 8 bases fit TRBD1. The germline CDR1 and CDR2 sequences are SGHDT and YYEEEE. Trimming at V came to 3 bases and at J to 4 bases, leaving 2 bases not matched to a gene. This CDR3 has 13 residues. The CDR3, as DNA: TGTGCCAGCAGCTCCAGGGGGCCCACTGAAGCTTTCTTT. As protein: CASSSRGPTEAFF.

This clonotype occurred many times. The rearrangement links TRBV29-1 to TRBJ2-7; D possibly matches TRBD1 or TRBD2 (5 bases each). Trimming left V 6 bases short and J 2 bases short, with 17 bases between. The germline V gene encodes CDR1 SQVTM and CDR2 ANQGSEA. The CDR3 contains 14 residues. This CDR3 reads CSVDRDRKTYEQYF. CDR3 in DNA: TGCAGCGTCGATCGGGACCGAAAAACCTACGAGCAGTACTTC.

In its sample, this clonotype was seen a few times. J is TRBJ1-1 and V is TRBV2, with no clear D. This CDR3 has 15 amino acids. The germline gives CDR1 SNHLY, CDR2 FYNNEI. The V end lost 7 bases, the J end lost 0 bases, and 15 bases lay between the germline ends. CDR3 DNA: TGTGCCAGCACTGCAGACCTCCTAGTGAACACTGAAGCTTTCTTT. This encodes CASTADLLVNTEAFF.